The next 26 T cell receptor beta chains were all read from a single sample in a study of blood T cell repertoires in COVID-19. Assay: immunoSEQ multiplex PCR; the TCRdb copy retains only in-frame clones and omits some. The data show under 100,000 clones, around 80% seen once. Sequencing used peripheral blood. The receptors were sampled from a woman between 55 and 75 years old with acute or convalescent COVID-19.

The V call is TRBV30, the J call TRBJ1-2; perhaps TRBD1 as D (5 bases). The CDR3 extends over 14 amino acids. Trimming left V 2 bases short and J 8 bases short, with 18 bases between. CDR1 is GTSNPN and CDR2 is SVGIG in the germline V gene (reference sequence). The DNA of the CDR3 is TGTGCCTGGAGTCGGGCAGGGAGGTCGTGGGGCTACACCTTC. This gives the protein CAWSRAGRSWGYTF.

Here the CDR3 DNA reads TGTGCCTGGAGTGCCGGGACAGCCTATGGCTACACCTTC. This codes for CAWSAGTAYGYTF. This chain connects TRBV30 to TRBJ1-2; 7 bases line up with TRBD1. This CDR3 spans 13 amino acids. The germline CDR1 and CDR2 sequences are GTSNPN and SVGIG (reference sequence). With V trimmed by 1 base and J by 4 bases, 3 bases remained unmatched.

The chain joins TRBV19 to TRBJ1-4, with 9 bases identical to TRBD1. CDR3 length equals 17 residues. The V gene's germline CDR1 is LNHDA and CDR2 SQIVND (reference sequence). V shed 3 bases, J shed 1 base, and the junction held 6 bases outside the gene matches. The chain's CDR3 is CASSMWTGELTNEKLFF. The CDR3 coding sequence is TGTGCCAGTAGTATGTGGACAGGGGAGTTAACTAATGAAAAACTGTTTTTT.

V gene TRBV12-5 combines with J gene TRBJ2-3; 7 positions match TRBD2. The CDR3 is 17 residues long. CDR1 is LGHNT, CDR2 FRNRAP, per germline. V dropped 6 bases and J dropped 1; count of bases not matched to a gene: 13. CDR3 in amino acids: CASGRTSAGPGTDTQYF. The CDR3, as DNA: TGTGCTAGTGGCCGCACCTCAGCGGGGCCTGGCACAGATACGCAGTATTTT.

The CDR3 DNA follows: TGTGCCAGCAGCCTAGTACAGGGGGCGACCGGCGGCTATGGCTACACCTTC. Translated: CASSLVQGATGGYGYTF. The genes are TRBV3-1 (or the pseudogene TRBV3-2) and TRBJ1-2; 9 bases are shared with TRBD1. Germline CDR1 and CDR2: LGHDT and YNNKEL (reference sequence). The V and J ends lost 4 bases and 4 bases, in that order; junction bases with no gene match: 13. The CDR3 sequence is 17 residues long.

This chain connects TRBV11-3 to TRBJ1-2, with TRBD1 matching 8 bases. V lost 4 bases, J lost 3 bases, and 10 bases stayed unmatched. The CDR3 totals 16 residues. In germline, CDR1 is SGHNT, CDR2 YENEEA. CDR3 in DNA: TGTGCCAGCAGCTACCTGACCGGACAGGGACACTATGGCTACACCTTC. This sequence encodes CASSYLTGQGHYGYTF.

This clone was observed a handful of times. This chain uses TRBV5-1 with TRBJ2-5; TRBD2 matches 15 bases. Germline V lookup: CDR1 SGHRS, CDR2 YFSETQ. Unmatched junction bases numbered 11, after V lost 4 bases and J lost 4 bases. The length of the CDR3 is 18 residues. The CDR3 DNA reads as TGCGCCAGCAGCCATCCCGGGACTAGCGGGAGGATCCGAGAGACCCAGTACTTC. Residues: CASSHPGTSGRIRETQYF.

The rearrangement links TRBV25-1 to TRBJ2-1, with D unclear. Trimming took off 3 bases at V and 8 bases at J, with 17 bases between the two ends. Germline V lookup: CDR1 MGHDK, CDR2 SYGVNS. This CDR3 is 15 amino acids long. CDR3: CASSESGLPYDEQFF. DNA for the CDR3: TGTGCCAGCAGTGAGTCCGGGTTGCCGTACGATGAGCAGTTCTTC.

This clone was found a few times. The chain is built from TRBV3-1 (or the pseudogene TRBV3-2) and TRBJ2-1; D is unclear. The germline gives CDR1 LGHDT, CDR2 YNNKEL (reference sequence). The CDR3 extends over 14 amino acids. V was clipped by 9 bases and J by 0 bases, with 12 bases between them. The DNA for the CDR3 is TGTGCCAGTGCGGAGCTAAGCTCCTACAATGAGCAGTTCTTC. This translates into CASAELSSYNEQFF.

V usage is TRBV30 and J usage is TRBJ1-2; 8 bases are shared with TRBD1. CDR1 is GTSNPN, CDR2 SVGIG, per germline (reference sequence). The CDR3 consists of 12 residues. V lost 0 bases, J lost 7 bases, and 1 base stayed unmatched. CDR3 residues: CAWSVQGGGYTF. Written as DNA, the CDR3 is TGTGCCTGGAGTGTACAGGGGGGTGGCTACACCTTC.

V is TRBV11-1 and J is TRBJ1-2, with TRBD1 as a possible D gene (6 bases). The germline CDR1 and CDR2 sequences are SGHAT and FQDESV (reference sequence). CDR3 size: 15 residues. Trimming removed 8 bases from V and 8 bases from J, with 24 bases in between. CDR3 protein: CASSRRGARDGGYTF. For the CDR3, the DNA is TGTGCCAGCTCCCGTCGGGGGGCGAGGGACGGGGGCTACACCTTC. The whole variable domain, filled in from reference TRBV11-1 and TRBJ1-2, reads EAEVAQSPRYKITEKSQAVAFWCDPISGHATLYWYRQILGQGPELLVQFQDESVVDDSQLPKDRFSAERLKGVDSTLKIQPAELGDSAMYLCASSRRGARDGGYTFGSGTRLTVV.

This rearrangement joins TRBV27 to TRBJ2-7, with 10 bases matching TRBD1. The ends lost 8 bases at V and 2 bases at J; junction bases unmatched: 9. Germline V gives CDR1 MNHEY, CDR2 SMNVEV (reference sequence). This CDR3 has 15 residues. This CDR3 is CASGSGTGAPYEQYF. CDR3 DNA sequence: TGTGCCAGCGGTTCTGGGACAGGGGCTCCCTACGAGCAGTACTTC.

The chain links TRBV3-1 (or the pseudogene TRBV3-2) to TRBJ2-3; TRBD1 is a possible D gene (5 bases). V was shortened by 4 bases and J by 5 bases, with 10 bases between the two germline ends. CDR3 length: 13 amino acids. Germline V lookup: CDR1 LGHDT, CDR2 YNNKEL (reference sequence). CDR3 in amino acids: CASSPAGRDTQYF. The CDR3 nucleotides read TGTGCCAGCAGCCCAGCAGGGCGAGATACGCAGTATTTT.

This clone appeared once. The chain carries TRBV7-8 and TRBJ2-2; TRBD1 aligns across 9 bases. Germline V gives CDR1 SGHVS, CDR2 FQNEAQ. Trimming cost V 0 bases and J 4 bases; bases outside gene matches: 6. The CDR3 spans 17 residues. CDR3 in DNA: TGTGCCAGCAGCTTAGCGCTGAACAGGGGGCTCACCGGGGAGCTGTTTTTT. Protein: CASSLALNRGLTGELFF.

The CDR3 coding sequence is TGTGCCTGGAGCCCTTGGCAGGGGAGATACGAGCAGTACTTC. This translates into CAWSPWQGRYEQYF. The chain carries TRBV30 and TRBJ2-7, with a weak D call TRBD1 (6 bases). The CDR3 contains 14 residues. Trimming left V 3 bases short and J 4 bases short, with 16 bases between. CDR1 and CDR2 (germline): GTSNPN, SVGIG (reference sequence).

The sample holds one count of this clone. This chain joins TRBV7-2 and TRBJ1-3; perhaps TRBD1 as D (5 bases). The germline V and J ends were trimmed by 4 bases and 4 bases, with 23 bases remaining between them. Germline CDR1 and CDR2: SGHTA and FQGNSA. CDR3 size: 18 residues. CDR3 coding DNA: TGTGCCAGCAGCTCTCATTCCTTAGGTTTTGGGGCGGGAAACACCATATATTTT. This sequence encodes CASSSHSLGFGAGNTIYF.

This clone was counted a single time. The chain joins TRBV6-1 to TRBJ1-1; D call uncertain. With 2 bases removed from V and 1 base from J, the gap between germline ends came to 5 bases. Germline CDR1 is MNHNS and CDR2 is SASEGT. The CDR3 has 13 residues. The CDR3 spells CASSELWNTEAFF. The CDR3 DNA reads as TGTGCCAGCAGTGAACTTTGGAACACTGAAGCTTTCTTT.

This clone rates as medium-sized. This chain joins TRBV5-4 and TRBJ2-1, with 12 bases fitting TRBD2. Germline V gene sequence: CDR1 SGHNT, CDR2 YYREEE (reference sequence). V lost 3 bases to trimming and J lost 11 bases; unmatched junction nucleotides: 6. The CDR3 has 14 amino acids. The CDR3 loop reads CASSSPTSGSQQFF. CDR3 nucleotides: TGTGCCAGCAGCTCACCGACTAGCGGGAGCCAGCAGTTCTTC.

V and J are TRBV4-2 and TRBJ1-3; D unclear. This CDR3 has 16 residues. Trimming cost V 2 bases and J 0 bases, with 11 bases left between them. The germline gives CDR1 LGHNA, CDR2 YNFKEQ. CDR3 sequence (DNA): TGTGCCAGCAGCCAAAGGGCCGGGGACTCTGGAAACACCATATATTTT. It codes for CASSQRAGDSGNTIYF.

V gene TRBV7-2 combines with J gene TRBJ1-5; unclear D gene. Trimming removed 5 bases at V and 5 bases at J, with 10 bases between. The V gene's germline CDR1 is SGHTA and CDR2 FQGNSA. This CDR3 comprises 13 residues. The CDR3: CASSLMSDQPQHF. The DNA of the CDR3 is TGTGCCAGCAGCCTAATGTCCGATCAGCCCCAGCATTTT.

The V gene is TRBV3-1 (or the pseudogene TRBV3-2), the J gene TRBJ2-1; 8 positions match TRBD2. Germline V CDR1 and CDR2: LGHDT, YNNKEL (reference sequence). This CDR3 comprises 16 residues. The trim removed 4 bases at V and 6 bases at J, leaving 11 bases unmatched. This CDR3 reads CASSLLKGLGANEQFF. CDR3 coding DNA: TGTGCCAGCAGCCTGCTGAAGGGACTAGGGGCCAATGAGCAGTTCTTC.

The J gene is TRBJ2-1, the V gene TRBV7-2, with 9 bases lining up with TRBD1. With 2 bases clipped from V and 7 bases from J, the junction kept 12 bases outside the gene matches. CDR1 SGHTA and CDR2 FQGNSA come from the germline V gene. The CDR3 totals 17 residues. DNA of the CDR3: TGTGCCAGCAGCTTACGTGGGGCACAGGGGGCCCGAAATGAGCAGTTCTTC. Translation gives CASSLRGAQGARNEQFF.

This chain joins TRBV5-4 and TRBJ1-2, with TRBD1 matching over 12 bases. This CDR3 region has 16 residues. The germline CDR1 and CDR2 sequences are SGHNT and YYREEE (reference sequence). V lost 6 bases to trimming and J lost 7 bases; unmatched junction nucleotides: 13. The CDR3: CASTPREGTGGGGYTF. The CDR3 DNA sequence: TGTGCCAGCACCCCAAGGGAGGGGACAGGGGGCGGTGGCTACACCTTC.

The chain employs TRBV18 and TRBJ2-2, with TRBD2 matching 8 bases. V lost 3 bases to trimming and J lost 4 bases; unmatched junction nucleotides: 7. The germline V gene encodes CDR1 KGHSH and CDR2 LQKENI. CDR3 length: 16 amino acids. In DNA form, the CDR3 reads TGTGCCAGCTCACCGGGACGGGGGGGCCCCACCGGGGAGCTGTTTTTT. It encodes CASSPGRGGPTGELFF. The full variable domain, completed using reference TRBV18 and TRBJ2-2, is NAGVMQNPRHLVRRRGQEARLRCSPMKGHSHVYWYRQLPEEGLKFMVYLQKENIIDESGMPKERFSAEFPKEGPSILRIQQVVRGDSAAYFCASSPGRGGPTGELFFGEGSRLTVL.

This chain uses TRBV6-2 or TRBV6-3 with TRBJ1-4, with 8 bases identical to TRBD1. The CDR3 extends over 19 amino acids. The trim removed 6 bases at V and 7 bases at J, leaving 22 bases unmatched. Germline loops: CDR1 MNHEY, CDR2 SVGEGT. In DNA form, the CDR3 reads TGTGCCAGCAGCCGGCCGTCCGGACAGGGTTCCCCTTCTGGTGAAAAACTGTTTTTT. This codes for CASSRPSGQGSPSGEKLFF.

V usage is TRBV5-4 and J usage is TRBJ2-1, with D perhaps matching TRBD1 (5 bases). The germline V gene encodes CDR1 SGHNT and CDR2 YYREEE (reference sequence). The length of the CDR3 is 13 residues. V was clipped by 0 bases and J by 9 bases, with 10 bases between them. The CDR3 DNA reads as TGTGCCAGCAGCTTGGATCAGGGTCTTGAGCAGTTCTTC. Translation: CASSLDQGLEQFF.